The source of this T cell receptor beta chain is a study of PD-L1 blockade in urothelial cancer. Study-level information: Atezolizumab, begun by patients in the mid-2010s, was given at 1,200 mg intravenously every 3 weeks.

Time point denoted: pretreatment peripheral blood. Here immunoSEQ multiplex PCR was the method, and the copy in TCRdb shows in-frame clones only, minus some. Altogether tens of thousands of clones are present, more than 80% being singletons, with the ten largest covering approximately 1.3%. Looked up from germline, CDR1 is SGHRS and CDR2 is YFSETQ. The CDR3 totals 14 residues. The V and J ends lost 0 bases and 5 bases respectively, with 8 bases between them. The chain uses TRBV5-1 and TRBJ1-4, with a tentative D call TRBD1 (5 bases). The sample here was PBMCs, taken around atezolizumab (anti-PD-L1) treatment. This receptor was taken from a man aged 50-59 years with urothelial cancer. The CDR3 region has the DNA TGCGCCAGCAGCTTGGGACAGCAGAATGAAAAACTGTTTTTT. This sequence encodes CASSLGQQNEKLFF.